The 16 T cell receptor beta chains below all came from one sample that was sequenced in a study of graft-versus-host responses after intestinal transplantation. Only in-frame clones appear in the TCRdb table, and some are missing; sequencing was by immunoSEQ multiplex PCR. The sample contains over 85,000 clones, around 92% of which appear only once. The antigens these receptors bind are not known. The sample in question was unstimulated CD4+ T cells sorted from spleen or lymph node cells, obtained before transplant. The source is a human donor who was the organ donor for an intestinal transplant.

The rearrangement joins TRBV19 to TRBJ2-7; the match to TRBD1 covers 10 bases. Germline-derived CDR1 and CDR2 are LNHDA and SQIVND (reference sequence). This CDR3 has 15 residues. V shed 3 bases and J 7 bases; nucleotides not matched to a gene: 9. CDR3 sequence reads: CASSITGQGLREQYF. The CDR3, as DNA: TGTGCCAGTAGTATTACGGGACAGGGGTTGAGAGAGCAGTACTTC. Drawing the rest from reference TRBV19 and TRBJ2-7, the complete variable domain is DGGITQSPKYLFRKEGQNVTLSCEQNLNHDAMYWYRQDPGQGLRLIYYSQIVNDFQKGDIAEGYSVSREKKESFPLTVTSAQKNPTAFYLCASSITGQGLREQYFGPGTRLTVT.

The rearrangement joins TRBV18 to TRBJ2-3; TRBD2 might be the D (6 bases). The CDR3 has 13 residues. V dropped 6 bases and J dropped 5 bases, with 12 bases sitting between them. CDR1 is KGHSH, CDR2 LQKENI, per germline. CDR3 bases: TGTGCCAGCTCCCCAGGAGCGGGAGATACGCAGTATTTT. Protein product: CASSPGAGDTQYF.

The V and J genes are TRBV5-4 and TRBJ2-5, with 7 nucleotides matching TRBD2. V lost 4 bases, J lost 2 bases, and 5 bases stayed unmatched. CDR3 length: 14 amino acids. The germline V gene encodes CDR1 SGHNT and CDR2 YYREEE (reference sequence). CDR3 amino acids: CASSLTGGQETQYF. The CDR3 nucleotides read TGTGCCAGCAGCCTAACGGGGGGTCAAGAGACCCAGTACTTC.

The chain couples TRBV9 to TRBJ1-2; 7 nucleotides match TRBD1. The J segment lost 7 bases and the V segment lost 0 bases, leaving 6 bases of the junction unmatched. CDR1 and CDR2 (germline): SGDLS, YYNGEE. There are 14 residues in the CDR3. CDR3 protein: CASSVGWDSLGYTF. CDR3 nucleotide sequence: TGTGCCAGCAGCGTAGGATGGGACAGCCTTGGCTACACCTTC.

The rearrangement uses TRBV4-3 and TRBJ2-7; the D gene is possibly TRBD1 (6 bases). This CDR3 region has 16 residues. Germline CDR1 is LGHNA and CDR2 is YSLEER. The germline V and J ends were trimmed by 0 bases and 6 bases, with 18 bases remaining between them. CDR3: CASSQEPGHTLFEQYF. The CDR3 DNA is TGCGCCAGCAGCCAAGAACCGGGACATACTCTTTTCGAGCAGTACTTC.

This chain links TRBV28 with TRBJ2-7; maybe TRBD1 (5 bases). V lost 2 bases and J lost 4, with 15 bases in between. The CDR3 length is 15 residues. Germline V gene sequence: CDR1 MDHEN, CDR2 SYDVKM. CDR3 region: CASSLETHRPYEQYF. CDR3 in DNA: TGTGCCAGCAGTTTAGAGACTCACAGGCCATACGAGCAGTACTTC.

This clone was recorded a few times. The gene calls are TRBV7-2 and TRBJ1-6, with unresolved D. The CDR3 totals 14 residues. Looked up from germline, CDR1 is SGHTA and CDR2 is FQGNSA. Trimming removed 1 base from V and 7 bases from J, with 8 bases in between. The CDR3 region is CASSLGTMNSPLHF. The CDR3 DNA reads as TGTGCCAGCAGCTTAGGCACAATGAATTCACCCCTCCACTTT.

As DNA, the CDR3 is TGTGCCAGCAGTCCTAGGTTATTAGCGGGCGATGAGCAGTTCTTC. Translated, it gives CASSPRLLAGDEQFF. The V gene is TRBV11-2, the J gene TRBJ2-1, with 7 bases fitting TRBD2. Trimming took 6 bases from V and 8 from J; bases not matched to a gene: 13. The length of the CDR3 is 15 residues. Germline V lookup: CDR1 SGHAT, CDR2 FQNNGV. The variable domain in full, with the rest retrieved from reference TRBV11-2 and TRBJ2-1, is EAGVAQSPRYKIIEKRQSVAFWCNPISGHATLYWYQQILGQGPKLLIQFQNNGVVDDSQLPKDRFSAERLKGVDSTLKIQPAKLEDSAVYLCASSPRLLAGDEQFFGPGTRLTVL.

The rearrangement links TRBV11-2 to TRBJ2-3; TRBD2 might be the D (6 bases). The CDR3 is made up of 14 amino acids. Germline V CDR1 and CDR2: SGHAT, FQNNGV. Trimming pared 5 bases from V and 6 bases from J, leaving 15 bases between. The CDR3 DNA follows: TGTGCCAGCAGCGCAGCTACTGGGGGGGATACGCAGTATTTT. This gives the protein CASSAATGGDTQYF. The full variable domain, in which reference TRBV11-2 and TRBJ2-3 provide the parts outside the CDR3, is EAGVAQSPRYKIIEKRQSVAFWCNPISGHATLYWYQQILGQGPKLLIQFQNNGVVDDSQLPKDRFSAERLKGVDSTLKIQPAKLEDSAVYLCASSAATGGDTQYFGPGTRLTVL.

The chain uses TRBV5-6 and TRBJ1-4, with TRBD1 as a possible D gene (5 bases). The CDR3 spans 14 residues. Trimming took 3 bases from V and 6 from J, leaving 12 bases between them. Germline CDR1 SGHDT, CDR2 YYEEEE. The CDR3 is CASSSGGSDEKLFF. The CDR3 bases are TGTGCCAGCAGCTCGGGGGGGAGTGATGAAAAACTGTTTTTT.

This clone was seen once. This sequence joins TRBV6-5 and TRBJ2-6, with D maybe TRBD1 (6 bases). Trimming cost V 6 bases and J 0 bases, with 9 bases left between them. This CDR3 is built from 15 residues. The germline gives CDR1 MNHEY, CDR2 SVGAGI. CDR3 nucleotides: TGTGCCAGCAGCGGACAGACCTCTGGGGCCAACGTCCTGACTTTC. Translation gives CASSGQTSGANVLTF.

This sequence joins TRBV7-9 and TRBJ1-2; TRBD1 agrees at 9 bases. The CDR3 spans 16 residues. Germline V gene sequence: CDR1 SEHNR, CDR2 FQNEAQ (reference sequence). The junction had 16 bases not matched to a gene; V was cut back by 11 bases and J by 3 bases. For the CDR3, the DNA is TGTGCCGTACCCGGGACAGGGTTAGTGTTAGACTATGGCTACACCTTC. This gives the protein CAVPGTGLVLDYGYTF.

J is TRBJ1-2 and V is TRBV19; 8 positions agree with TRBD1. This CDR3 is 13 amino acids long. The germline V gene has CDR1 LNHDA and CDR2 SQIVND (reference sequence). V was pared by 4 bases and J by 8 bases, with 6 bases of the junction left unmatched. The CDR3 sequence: CASSTQGARGYTF. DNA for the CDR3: TGTGCCAGTAGTACTCAGGGGGCGCGGGGCTACACCTTC. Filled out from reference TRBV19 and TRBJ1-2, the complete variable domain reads DGGITQSPKYLFRKEGQNVTLSCEQNLNHDAMYWYRQDPGQGLRLIYYSQIVNDFQKGDIAEGYSVSREKKESFPLTVTSAQKNPTAFYLCASSTQGARGYTFGSGTRLTVV.

CDR3: CASRQGDRGTEAFF. CDR3 DNA sequence: TGCGCCAGCAGACAGGGGGATAGGGGCACTGAAGCTTTCTTT. This rearrangement joins TRBV5-1 to TRBJ1-1; TRBD1 matches at 8 bases. The CDR3 covers 14 residues. J gave up 4 bases and V 5 bases, and 7 bases lay outside the gene matches. Germline lookup yields CDR1 SGHRS and CDR2 YFSETQ.

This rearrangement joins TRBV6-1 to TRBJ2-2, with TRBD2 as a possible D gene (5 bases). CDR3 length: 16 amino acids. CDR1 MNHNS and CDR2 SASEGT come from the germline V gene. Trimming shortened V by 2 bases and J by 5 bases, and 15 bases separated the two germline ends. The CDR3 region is CASSERGSRRTGELFF. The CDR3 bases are TGTGCCAGCAGTGAACGGGGAAGTCGTCGTACCGGGGAGCTGTTTTTT.

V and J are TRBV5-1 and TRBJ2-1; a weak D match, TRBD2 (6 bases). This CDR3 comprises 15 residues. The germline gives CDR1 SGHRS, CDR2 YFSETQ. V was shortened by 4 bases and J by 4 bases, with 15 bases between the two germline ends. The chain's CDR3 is CASSLGTPSYNEQFF. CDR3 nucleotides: TGCGCCAGCAGCCTCGGGACTCCTTCTTACAATGAGCAGTTCTTC.